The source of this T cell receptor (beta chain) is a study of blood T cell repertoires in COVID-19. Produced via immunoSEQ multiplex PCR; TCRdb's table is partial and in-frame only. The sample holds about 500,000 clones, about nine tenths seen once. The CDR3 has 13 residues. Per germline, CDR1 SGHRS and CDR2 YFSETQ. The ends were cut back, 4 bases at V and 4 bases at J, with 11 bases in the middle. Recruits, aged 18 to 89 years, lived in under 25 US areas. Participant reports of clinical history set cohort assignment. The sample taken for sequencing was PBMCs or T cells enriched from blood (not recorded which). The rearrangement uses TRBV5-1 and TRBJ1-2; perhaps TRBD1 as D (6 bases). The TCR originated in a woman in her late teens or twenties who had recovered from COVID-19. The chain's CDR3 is CASSQGQSYGYTF. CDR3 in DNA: TGCGCCAGCAGCCAGGGACAAAGCTATGGCTACACCTTC. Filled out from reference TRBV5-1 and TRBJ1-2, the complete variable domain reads KAGVTQTPRYLIKTRGQQVTLSCSPISGHRSVSWYQQTPGQGLQFLFEYFSETQRNKGNFPGRFSGRQFSNSRSEMNVSTLELGDSALYLCASSQGQSYGYTFGSGTRLTVV.